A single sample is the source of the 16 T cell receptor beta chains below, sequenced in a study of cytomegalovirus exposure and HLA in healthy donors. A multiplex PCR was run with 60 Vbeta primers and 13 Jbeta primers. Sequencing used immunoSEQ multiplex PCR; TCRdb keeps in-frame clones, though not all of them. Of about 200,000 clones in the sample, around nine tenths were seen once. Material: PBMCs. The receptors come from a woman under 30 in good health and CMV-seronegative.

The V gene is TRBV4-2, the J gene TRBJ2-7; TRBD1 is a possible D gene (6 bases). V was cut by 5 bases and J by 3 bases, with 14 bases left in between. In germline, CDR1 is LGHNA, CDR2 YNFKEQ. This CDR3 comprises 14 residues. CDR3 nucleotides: TGTGCCAGCAGCTCACGACAGGACGACTACGAGCAGTACTTC. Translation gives CASSSRQDDYEQYF.

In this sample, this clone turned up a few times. The CDR3 loop reads CASTRTGLEAFF. The CDR3, as DNA: TGTGCCAGCACTCGGACGGGACTAGAAGCTTTCTTT. The chain joins TRBV6-6 to TRBJ1-1; weak D call: TRBD1 (5 bases). The CDR3 has 12 amino acids. The germline gives CDR1 MNHNY, CDR2 SVGAGI (reference sequence). V was pared by 7 bases and J by 8 bases, with 14 bases between.

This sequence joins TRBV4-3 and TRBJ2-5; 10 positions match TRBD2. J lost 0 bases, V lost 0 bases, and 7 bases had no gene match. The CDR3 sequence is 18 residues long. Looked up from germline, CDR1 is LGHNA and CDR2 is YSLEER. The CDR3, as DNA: TGCGCCAGCAGCCAAGATCGCCAAGCGGGGGGGTACCAAGAGACCCAGTACTTC. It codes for CASSQDRQAGGYQETQYF.

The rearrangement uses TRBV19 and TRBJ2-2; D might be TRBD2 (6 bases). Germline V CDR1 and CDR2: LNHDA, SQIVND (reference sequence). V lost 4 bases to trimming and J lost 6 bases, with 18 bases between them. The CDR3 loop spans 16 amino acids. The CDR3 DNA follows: TGTGCCAGTAGTAACGGGGGTCGGGGCACCGCCGGGGAGCTGTTTTTT. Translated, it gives CASSNGGRGTAGELFF.

CDR3 bases: TGTGCCAGCAGAGAAGTCGGCAAAAACATTCAGTACTTC. This codes for CASREVGKNIQYF. The chain uses TRBV28 and TRBJ2-4; no definite D call. From germline, CDR1 is MDHEN and CDR2 SYDVKM. There are 13 residues in the CDR3. V was clipped by 6 bases and J by 3 bases, with 9 bases between them.

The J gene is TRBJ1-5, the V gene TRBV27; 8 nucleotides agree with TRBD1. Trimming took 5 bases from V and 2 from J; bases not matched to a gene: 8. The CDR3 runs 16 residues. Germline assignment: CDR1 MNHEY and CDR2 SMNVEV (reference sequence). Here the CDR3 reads CASSLGQGWGNQPQHF. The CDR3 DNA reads TGTGCCAGCAGTCTCGGACAGGGATGGGGCAATCAGCCCCAGCATTTT.

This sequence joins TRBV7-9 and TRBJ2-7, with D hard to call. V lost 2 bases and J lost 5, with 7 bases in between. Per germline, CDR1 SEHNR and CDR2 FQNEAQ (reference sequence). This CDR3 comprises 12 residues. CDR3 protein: CASSLYLNEQYF. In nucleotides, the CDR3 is TGTGCCAGCAGCTTATATCTAAACGAGCAGTACTTC.

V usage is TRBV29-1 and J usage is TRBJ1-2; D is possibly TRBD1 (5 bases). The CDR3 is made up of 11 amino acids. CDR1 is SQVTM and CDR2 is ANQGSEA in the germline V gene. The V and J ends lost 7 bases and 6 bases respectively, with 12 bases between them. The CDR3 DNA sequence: TGCAGCGCAACAGGTGGAGATGGCTACACCTTC. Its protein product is CSATGGDGYTF. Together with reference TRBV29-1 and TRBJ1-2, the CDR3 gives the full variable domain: SAVISQKPSRDICQRGTSLTIQCQVDSQVTMMFWYRQQPGQSLTLIATANQGSEATYESGFVIDKFPISRPNLTFSTLTVSNMSPEDSSIYLCSATGGDGYTFGSGTRLTVV.

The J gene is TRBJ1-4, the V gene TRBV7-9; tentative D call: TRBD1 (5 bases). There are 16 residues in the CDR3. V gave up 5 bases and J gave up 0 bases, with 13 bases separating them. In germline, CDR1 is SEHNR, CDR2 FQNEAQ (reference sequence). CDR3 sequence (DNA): TGTGCCAGCAGCCCCGGGGGGAGTGCAACTAATGAAAAACTGTTTTTT. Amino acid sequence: CASSPGGSATNEKLFF.

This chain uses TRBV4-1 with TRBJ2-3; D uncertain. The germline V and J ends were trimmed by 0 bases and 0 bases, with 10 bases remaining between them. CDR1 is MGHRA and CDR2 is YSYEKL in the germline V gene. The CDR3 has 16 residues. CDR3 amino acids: CASSQDHLSSTDTQYF. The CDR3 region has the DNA TGCGCCAGCAGCCAAGATCATCTATCTAGCACAGATACGCAGTATTTT.

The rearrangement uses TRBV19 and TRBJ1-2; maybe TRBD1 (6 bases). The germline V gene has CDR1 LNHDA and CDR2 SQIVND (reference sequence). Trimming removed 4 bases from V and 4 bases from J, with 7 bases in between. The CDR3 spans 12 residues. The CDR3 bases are TGTGCCAGTAGTAGACAGGCCTATGGCTACACCTTC. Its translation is CASSRQAYGYTF.

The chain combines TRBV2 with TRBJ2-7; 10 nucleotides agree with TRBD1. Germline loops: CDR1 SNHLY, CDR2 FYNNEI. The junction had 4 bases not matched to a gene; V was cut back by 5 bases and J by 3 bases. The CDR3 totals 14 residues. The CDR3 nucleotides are TGTGCCAGCAGTTGGACAGGGGGTCACTACGAGCAGTACTTC. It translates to CASSWTGGHYEQYF.

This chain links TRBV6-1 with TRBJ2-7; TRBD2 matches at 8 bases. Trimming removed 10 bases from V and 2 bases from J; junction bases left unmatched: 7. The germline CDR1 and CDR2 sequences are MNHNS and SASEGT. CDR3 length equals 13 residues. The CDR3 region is CATKTSATYEQYF. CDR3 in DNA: TGTGCCACCAAGACTAGCGCAACCTACGAGCAGTACTTC.

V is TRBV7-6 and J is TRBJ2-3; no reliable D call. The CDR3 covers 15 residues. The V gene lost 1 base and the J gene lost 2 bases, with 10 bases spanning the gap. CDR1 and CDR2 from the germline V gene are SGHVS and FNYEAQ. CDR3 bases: TGTGCCAGCAGCTTAGACTGGCGGAACACAGATACGCAGTATTTT. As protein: CASSLDWRNTDTQYF.

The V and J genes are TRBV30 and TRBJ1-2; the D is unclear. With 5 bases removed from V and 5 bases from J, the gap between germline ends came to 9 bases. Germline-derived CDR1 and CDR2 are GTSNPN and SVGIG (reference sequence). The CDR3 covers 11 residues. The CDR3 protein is CAWSRAYGYTF. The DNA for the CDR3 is TGTGCCTGGTCCCGCGCGTATGGCTACACCTTC.

DNA of the CDR3: TGTGCCAGCAGCTTAGGGGGCGTGATCCTTAAAAACATTCAGTACTTC. Protein sequence: CASSLGGVILKNIQYF. J is TRBJ2-4 and V is TRBV7-2, with D tentatively TRBD1 (5 bases). The germline V and J ends were trimmed by 1 base and 4 bases, with 14 bases remaining between them. This CDR3 spans 16 amino acids. The germline V gene encodes CDR1 SGHTA and CDR2 FQGNSA.